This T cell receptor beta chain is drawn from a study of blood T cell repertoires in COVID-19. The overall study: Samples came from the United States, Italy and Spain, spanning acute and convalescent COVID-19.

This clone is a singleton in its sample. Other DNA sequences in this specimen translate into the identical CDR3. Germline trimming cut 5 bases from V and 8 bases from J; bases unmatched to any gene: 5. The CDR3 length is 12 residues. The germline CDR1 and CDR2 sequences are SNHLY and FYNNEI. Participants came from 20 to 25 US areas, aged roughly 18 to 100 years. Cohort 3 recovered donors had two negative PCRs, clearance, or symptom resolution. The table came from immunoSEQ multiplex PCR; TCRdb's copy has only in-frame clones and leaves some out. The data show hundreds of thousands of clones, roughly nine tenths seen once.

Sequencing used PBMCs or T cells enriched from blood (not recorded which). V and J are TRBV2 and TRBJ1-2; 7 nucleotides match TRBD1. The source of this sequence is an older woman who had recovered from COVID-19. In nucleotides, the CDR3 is TGTGCCAGCAGTCCCACAGGGGACGGCTACACCTTC. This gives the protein CASSPTGDGYTF.